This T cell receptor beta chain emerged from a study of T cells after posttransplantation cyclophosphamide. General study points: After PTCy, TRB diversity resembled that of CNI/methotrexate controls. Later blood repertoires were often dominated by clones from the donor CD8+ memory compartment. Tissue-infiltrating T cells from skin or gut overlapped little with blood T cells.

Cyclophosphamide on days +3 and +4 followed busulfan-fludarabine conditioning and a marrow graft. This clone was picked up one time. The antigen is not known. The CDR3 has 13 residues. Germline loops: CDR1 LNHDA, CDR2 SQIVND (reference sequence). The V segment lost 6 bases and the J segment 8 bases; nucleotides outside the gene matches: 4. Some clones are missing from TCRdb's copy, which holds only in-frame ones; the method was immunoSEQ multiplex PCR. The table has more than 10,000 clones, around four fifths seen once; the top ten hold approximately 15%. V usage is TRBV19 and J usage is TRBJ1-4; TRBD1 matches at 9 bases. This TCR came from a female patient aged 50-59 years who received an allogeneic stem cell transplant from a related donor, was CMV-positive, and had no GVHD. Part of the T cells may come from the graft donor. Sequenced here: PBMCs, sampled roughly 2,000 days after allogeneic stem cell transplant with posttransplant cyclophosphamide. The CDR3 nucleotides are TGTGCCAGTAGAACCGGGACAGGGGAAAAACTGTTTTTT. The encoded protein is CASRTGTGEKLFF.